This note documents a single T cell receptor beta chain sequence. This clonotype was seen more than once but under ten times. Its target antigen remains unknown. An end of the junction does not agree with germline; a read error may underlie this. From the germline V gene (reference sequence), CDR1 is SEHNR and CDR2 is FQNEAQ. From its cysteine to its phenylalanine, the CDR3 spans 14 amino acids. Of all the DNA, just the CDR3 is kept, 42 bases in frame from base 1. These reads were obtained on an Illumina HiSeq 2000. TCR beta chain libraries were generated through multiplex PCR amplification. The amplified TCR beta chain products were analyzed by high-throughput sequencing. Using fastp trimming at Q25 and MiXCR clonotype assembly, TCRdb reanalyzed the public sequencing data and kept in-frame beta chains. Identical CDR3 proteins give one entry, which carries the most common genes and DNA. The sample has roughly 70,000 distinct CDR3 sequences on record, about 40% of them singletons. The leading ten clones occupy roughly 9.1% of the sample.

This record belongs to a study of breast tumors, draining lymph nodes, adjacent tissues listed by TCRdb under 2016. Study-level background: TCR beta repertoires were compared across tumor, adjacent nontumor tissue and axillary lymph nodes obtained from breast cancer patients. The study was designed to assess the relationships and possible T-cell exchange between tumor, surrounding tissue and draining lymph node repertoires in human breast cancer. What the research found in general, with its limitations: The data were considered consistent with most tumor T cells being derived from the lymph node and subsequently expanding within tumor tissue. The similarity between tumor and nontumor tissue repertoires was significantly greater in luminal-like breast cancer than in basal-like breast cancer. Tumor T-cell repertoires showed less diversity than lymph node repertoires and more diversity than nontumor tissue repertoires, and tumor T-cell repertoires showed preferential V and J gene usage. Rather than being directly demonstrated, the conclusion that tumor T cells originate in lymph nodes was presented as consistent with a hypothesis.

The rearranged chain carries TRBV7-9 and TRBJ2-5; the D gene is unclear. The sample consisted of breast tumor tissue. The receptor was derived from a female donor with breast cancer. Some clones in this sample may be carry-over from other donors' samples. The nucleotide sequence reads TGTGCCGGCAGCTCCGACACGTACCAAGAGACCCAGTACTTC. This is translated as CAGSSDTYQETQYF.